What follows are 28 T cell receptor beta chains derived from one specimen sequenced in a study of blood T cell repertoires in COVID-19 (dated by TCRdb to the early 2020s). The library was produced with the immunoSEQ multiplex PCR assay. TCRdb took over this immuneACCESS table, retaining in-frame rearrangements with V and J assigned. Such tables are incomplete; in checked studies, under half of the missing clones stem from an unresolved V gene, and the remainder is unexplained. In all, the sample holds 150,000 to 200,000 clones, and around nine tenths of those were seen once. The ten biggest clones cover 2.1% of the sample. Sample: peripheral blood. These receptors were taken from a man aged 65 to 79 with active or convalescent COVID-19.

The rearrangement links TRBV29-1 to TRBJ2-3; 12 nucleotides match TRBD2. Germline values: CDR1 SQVTM, CDR2 ANQGSEA. The junction had 9 bases not matched to a gene; V was cut back by 3 bases and J by 5 bases. This CDR3 has 16 residues. CDR3 sequence (DNA): TGCAGCGTTGACTCTAGCGGGAGGGCCTTAGGAGATACGCAGTATTTT. Its translation is CSVDSSGRALGDTQYF.

This chain links TRBV11-2 with TRBJ1-6; 8 nucleotides line up with TRBD1. The germline V gene encodes CDR1 SGHAT and CDR2 FQNNGV. This CDR3 region has 15 residues. Germline trimming cut 1 base from V and 10 bases from J; bases unmatched to any gene: 6. The CDR3 nucleotides are TGTGCCAGCAGCTTAGGGACAGGGCCTAACTCACCCCTCCACTTT. This gives the protein CASSLGTGPNSPLHF.

V gene TRBV9 combines with J gene TRBJ1-1, with 9 positions matching TRBD1. The V segment lost 4 bases and the J segment 8 bases; nucleotides outside the gene matches: 6. The CDR3 spans 13 residues. In germline, CDR1 is SGDLS, CDR2 YYNGEE. The CDR3 protein is CASSSRQGEEAFF. The CDR3 region has the DNA TGTGCCAGCAGCTCAAGACAGGGGGAAGAAGCTTTCTTT. The variable domain in full, with the rest retrieved from reference TRBV9 and TRBJ1-1, is DSGVTQTPKHLITATGQRVTLRCSPRSGDLSVYWYQQSLDQGLQFLIQYYNGEERAKGNILERFSAQQFPDLHSELNLSSLELGDSALYFCASSSRQGEEAFFGQGTRLTVV.

The chain links TRBV7-2 to TRBJ2-1, with TRBD2 identical over 9 bases. The junction had 4 bases not matched to a gene; V was cut back by 7 bases and J by 3 bases. This CDR3 is built from 14 residues. CDR1 is SGHTA, CDR2 FQGNSA, per germline. CDR3 sequence reads: CASTLLAGYNEQFF. CDR3 DNA sequence: TGTGCCAGCACCCTACTAGCGGGCTACAATGAGCAGTTCTTC.

CDR3 sequence: CASSPSDTGELFF. The CDR3 nucleotides are TGTGCCAGCAGCCCGAGCGACACCGGGGAGCTGTTTTTT. This chain links TRBV5-4 with TRBJ2-2; D is uncertain. Germline V lookup: CDR1 SGHNT, CDR2 YYREEE (reference sequence). Trimming left V 4 bases short and J 3 bases short, with 7 bases between. The CDR3 loop spans 13 amino acids.

The chain joins TRBV9 to TRBJ2-7; TRBD1 aligns across 9 bases. J lost 4 bases, V lost 3 bases, and 11 bases had no gene match. The CDR3 extends over 16 amino acids. Per germline, CDR1 SGDLS and CDR2 YYNGEE. This CDR3 is CASSEDPGTGRYEQYF. For the CDR3, the DNA is TGTGCCAGCAGCGAGGACCCCGGGACAGGGAGATACGAGCAGTACTTC.

V is TRBV3-1 (or the pseudogene TRBV3-2) and J is TRBJ1-1, with D hard to call. Germline V lookup: CDR1 LGHDT, CDR2 YNNKEL (reference sequence). This CDR3 is built from 13 residues. The V gene lost 10 bases and the J gene lost 0 bases, with 12 bases spanning the gap. CDR3 in amino acids: CAKLNQVNTEAFF. The CDR3 nucleotides read TGTGCCAAACTGAACCAGGTGAACACTGAAGCTTTCTTT.

The chain carries TRBV15 and TRBJ2-7; D is possibly TRBD2 (6 bases). V was cut by 3 bases and J by 4 bases, with 19 bases left in between. The CDR3 consists of 16 residues. CDR1 and CDR2 from the germline V gene are LNHNV and YYDKDF (reference sequence). CDR3 residues: CATSSPPGGLWYEQYF. In DNA form, the CDR3 reads TGTGCCACCAGCAGCCCTCCCGGGGGTCTGTGGTACGAGCAGTACTTC.

In this sample, this clone turned up a few times. The rearrangement joins TRBV28 to TRBJ1-1; D possibly corresponds to TRBD1 (5 bases). The CDR3 has 14 amino acids. V shed 5 bases and J shed 4 bases, with 14 bases lying between them. Germline lookup yields CDR1 MDHEN and CDR2 SYDVKM. The CDR3 here is CASSPGLRGTEAFF. In DNA form, the CDR3 reads TGTGCCAGCAGTCCGGGACTCCGGGGCACTGAAGCTTTCTTT.

The gene calls are TRBV5-4 and TRBJ2-7; D is ambiguous. The V gene lost 0 bases and the J gene lost 13 bases, with 17 bases spanning the gap. Germline V gene data show CDR1 as SGHNT and CDR2 as YYREEE (reference sequence). The length of the CDR3 is 13 residues. Here the CDR3 DNA reads TGTGCCAGCAGCTTGGGAGGTGAGGCCGCCGGATACTTC. It codes for CASSLGGEAAGYF. Based on the CDR3 plus reference TRBV5-4 and TRBJ2-7, the full variable domain is ETGVTQSPTHLIKTRGQQVTLRCSSQSGHNTVSWYQQALGQGPQFIFQYYREEENGRGNFPPRFSGLQFPNYSSELNVNALELDDSALYLCASSLGGEAAGYFGPGTRLTVT.

This sequence joins TRBV24-1 and TRBJ2-1; D ambiguous. Germline loops: CDR1 KGHDR, CDR2 SFDVKD. The germline V and J ends were trimmed by 1 base and 0 bases, with 18 bases remaining between them. This CDR3 contains 19 residues. The CDR3 is CATSDFYSPGQSSYNEQFF. The CDR3 DNA follows: TGTGCCACCAGTGATTTTTATTCTCCAGGTCAGAGCTCCTACAATGAGCAGTTCTTC.

This clone has more than one count but fewer than ten. This chain joins TRBV20-1 and TRBJ1-5; D unclear. This CDR3 spans 15 amino acids. Germline V gene sequence: CDR1 DFQATT, CDR2 SNEGSKA (reference sequence). The ends were cut back, 4 bases at V and 0 bases at J, with 13 bases in the middle. The CDR3 bases are TGCAGTGCTATTGATAACAGCTATAGCAATCAGCCCCAGCATTTT. The encoded protein is CSAIDNSYSNQPQHF.

V gene TRBV27 combines with J gene TRBJ1-1; 11 positions agree with TRBD1. The germline gives CDR1 MNHEY, CDR2 SMNVEV (reference sequence). Trimming at V came to 5 bases and at J to 5 bases, leaving 16 bases not matched to a gene. CDR3 length: 18 residues. The CDR3 DNA follows: TGTGCCAGCAGTATCTCCTCCGGGACAGGGGGGGGATATACTGAAGCTTTCTTT. Translated, it gives CASSISSGTGGGYTEAFF.

The chain employs TRBV5-4 and TRBJ2-1, with TRBD1 as a possible D gene (6 bases). V dropped 7 bases and J dropped 4 bases, with 12 bases sitting between them. Germline V lookup: CDR1 SGHNT, CDR2 YYREEE (reference sequence). There are 13 residues in the CDR3. The CDR3 here is CASGQGRYNEQFF. The CDR3 bases are TGTGCCAGCGGCCAGGGGCGTTACAATGAGCAGTTCTTC.

This clone was seen more than once but under ten times. This chain links TRBV29-1 with TRBJ2-1, with 8 bases aligning to TRBD2. With 2 bases clipped from V and 0 bases from J, the junction kept 0 bases outside the gene matches. CDR3 length: 14 amino acids. Germline lookup yields CDR1 SQVTM and CDR2 ANQGSEA. The DNA for the CDR3 is TGCAGCGTTGAAAGCGGGAGCTCCTACAATGAGCAGTTCTTC. Translated, it gives CSVESGSSYNEQFF.

With regard to this clone: This same CDR3 is encoded by further DNA sequences in the sample. The V call is TRBV3-1 (or the pseudogene TRBV3-2), the J call TRBJ1-1, with a weak D call TRBD1 (5 bases). Deletions cut 1 base from V and 4 bases from J, with 7 bases between. Germline CDR1 reads LGHDT; CDR2 reads YNNKEL (reference sequence). The CDR3 extends over 13 amino acids. Here the CDR3 reads CASSQVGGTEAFF. In DNA, the CDR3 is TGTGCCAGCAGCCAAGTGGGGGGCACTGAAGCTTTCTTT.

The chain employs TRBV7-2 and TRBJ2-2, with 7 positions matching TRBD2. The germline V gene has CDR1 SGHTA and CDR2 FQGNSA. Trimming removed 5 bases from V and 5 bases from J; junction bases left unmatched: 14. This CDR3 contains 17 residues. For the CDR3, the DNA is TGTGCCAGCAGCCCTAGCGCCACCCGGGGGGTAACCGGGGAGCTGTTTTTT. Its translation: CASSPSATRGVTGELFF.

This rearrangement joins TRBV4-3 to TRBJ2-3; 8 bases match TRBD1. CDR1 is LGHNA, CDR2 YSLEER, per germline. This CDR3 contains 17 residues. J gave up 5 bases and V 2 bases, and 12 bases lay outside the gene matches. Written as DNA, the CDR3 is TGCGCCAGCAGCCAATCGCGCCGGACAGGGTTGGGAGATACGCAGTATTTT. Protein product: CASSQSRRTGLGDTQYF.

The chain links TRBV30 to TRBJ2-5; perhaps TRBD1 as D (5 bases). CDR3 length: 14 residues. Trimming cost V 2 bases and J 1 base, with 11 bases left between them. Germline CDR1 and CDR2: GTSNPN and SVGIG (reference sequence). In DNA, the CDR3 is TGTGCCTGGAGTTCAGACAGCACCCAAGAGACCCAGTACTTC. Its protein product is CAWSSDSTQETQYF.

This clone has just one count. The sample holds other DNA sequences that translate to the same CDR3. V is TRBV6-6 and J is TRBJ2-7; tentatively, D is TRBD2 (6 bases). Trimming stripped 5 bases from V and 7 bases from J, with 12 bases between. The CDR3 has 12 residues. Germline V gene data show CDR1 as MNHNY and CDR2 as SVGAGI (reference sequence). The CDR3 DNA is TGTGCCAGCAGTCCGACTGGGGGGGAGCAGTACTTC. Translated, it gives CASSPTGGEQYF.

This clone was detected only once. V is TRBV10-2 and J is TRBJ1-5; D might be TRBD1 (6 bases). Germline loops: CDR1 WSHSY, CDR2 SAAADI. The CDR3 runs 14 residues. V was cut by 3 bases and J by 4 bases, with 10 bases left in between. As DNA, the CDR3 is TGCGCCAGCAGTGATATGGGGGCTAATCAGCCCCAGCATTTT. This gives the protein CASSDMGANQPQHF.

The V call is TRBV28, the J call TRBJ1-5; D is possibly TRBD1 (5 bases). Trimming cost V 6 bases and J 7 bases, with 13 bases left between them. Germline CDR1 reads MDHEN; CDR2 reads SYDVKM. The CDR3 totals 13 residues. The CDR3 here is CASRGGSGQPQHF. The DNA of the CDR3 is TGTGCCAGCAGGGGGGGGAGTGGACAGCCCCAGCATTTT.

The chain carries TRBV27 and TRBJ2-7; D possibly corresponds to TRBD1 (5 bases). The CDR3 is made up of 11 amino acids. CDR1 and CDR2 from the germline V gene are MNHEY and SMNVEV (reference sequence). This chain's CDR3 is CVPQEVDEQYF. Here the CDR3 DNA reads TGTGTCCCACAGGAAGTGGACGAGCAGTACTTC.

V is TRBV5-4 and J is TRBJ2-7, with unresolved D. This CDR3 comprises 13 residues. Trimming shortened V by 2 bases and J by 5 bases, and 11 bases separated the two germline ends. Germline V gene sequence: CDR1 SGHNT, CDR2 YYREEE (reference sequence). CDR3: CASSLTLENEQYF. The DNA for the CDR3 is TGTGCCAGCAGCTTAACCCTAGAAAACGAGCAGTACTTC. Combining the CDR3 with reference TRBV5-4 and TRBJ2-7 gives the whole variable domain ETGVTQSPTHLIKTRGQQVTLRCSSQSGHNTVSWYQQALGQGPQFIFQYYREEENGRGNFPPRFSGLQFPNYSSELNVNALELDDSALYLCASSLTLENEQYFGPGTRLTVT.

V usage is TRBV7-2 and J usage is TRBJ1-4, with 9 bases lining up with TRBD1. Germline V gene lookup returns CDR1 SGHTA and CDR2 FQGNSA. The CDR3 runs 15 residues. J was trimmed by 5 bases and V by 6 bases; bases with no gene match: 7. The CDR3 protein is CASRLGTGPNEKLFF. In DNA form, the CDR3 reads TGTGCCAGCAGACTAGGGACAGGGCCAAATGAAAAACTGTTTTTT.

This clone has a single count. This chain joins TRBV7-6 and TRBJ2-1; 7 bases are a match to TRBD2. Losses at the gene ends were 4 bases for V and 3 bases for J; bases not matched to a gene: 12. The V gene's germline CDR1 is SGHVS and CDR2 FNYEAQ. The CDR3 extends over 17 amino acids. DNA for the CDR3: TGTGCCAGCAGCTCCCGGGGGTCTAGCGGAGGCTACAATGAGCAGTTCTTC. This encodes CASSSRGSSGGYNEQFF.

The chain recombines TRBV27 with TRBJ2-2, with 7 bases that match TRBD2. Germline V gene sequence: CDR1 MNHEY, CDR2 SMNVEV (reference sequence). With 7 bases clipped from V and 1 base from J, the junction kept 6 bases outside the gene matches. This CDR3 is 15 amino acids long. CDR3 coding DNA: TGTGCCAGCAACGGGGGAGGGTGGAACACCGGGGAGCTGTTTTTT. Translation gives CASNGGGWNTGELFF.

The CDR3 DNA reads as TGTGCCAGCAGTCAGCGGGGCAACTACAATGAGCAGTTCTTC. Translating gives CASSQRGNYNEQFF. This rearrangement joins TRBV6-5 to TRBJ2-1, with 7 bases matching TRBD2. J lost 3 bases, V lost 5 bases, and 4 bases had no gene match. The CDR3 loop spans 14 amino acids. CDR1 is MNHEY, CDR2 SVGAGI, per germline.